These T cell receptor beta chains were read from a single sample in a study of regulatory T cells in long-lasting Graves disease. Each CDR3 protein is one row after TCRdb ran MiXCR on the multiplex PCR reads. In the table there are almost 450,000 distinct CDR3 sequences, over 15% of which are singletons. The same specimen was also included in a second study, on T cells in Graves' hyperthyroidism and ophthalmopathy.

Here the sequenced sample was peripheral blood mononuclear cells (PBMCs), taken at new diagnosis, from a patient treated with antithyroid drugs. The receptors here all came from a woman in her 30s with Graves disease. The CDR3 runs from the conserved cysteine through the conserved F or W. A D gene is named only where the DNA matches it firmly. Clone sizes are given selectively: once, few, many, or a class where the clone is expanded.

v_call	d_call	clone_size	j_call	cdr3_aa	cdr3_nt
TRBV30	-	many	TRBJ2-5	CAWSVRGRVMRETQYF	TGTGCCTGGAGTGTACGCGGCAGGGTAATGCGGGAGACCCAGTACTTC
TRBV15	-	-	TRBJ2-7	CATSRDERARIEQYF	TGTGCCACCAGCAGAGATGAGAGAGCCAGAATCGAGCAGTACTTC
TRBV28	TRBD1	many	TRBJ1-2	CASSIRGLPYNGYTF	TGTGCCAGCAGTATTAGGGGGCTTCCATACAATGGCTACACCTTC
TRBV5-1	-	many	TRBJ2-2	CASSLRTDYTGELFF	TGCGCCAGCAGCCTAAGGACAGACTACACCGGGGAGCTGTTTTTT
TRBV11-1	TRBD2	many	TRBJ2-5	CASSLSRGRALETQYF	TGTGCCAGCAGCTTATCCCGCGGGAGGGCCTTGGAGACCCAGTACTTC
TRBV4-1	TRBD1	many	TRBJ2-2	CASSPGQRTTGELFF	TGCGCCAGCAGCCCGGGACAGCGGACCACCGGGGAGCTGTTTTTT
TRBV7-9	-	-	TRBJ2-1	CASSLNRDKFDEQFF	TGTGCCAGCAGCTTAAACAGGGATAAGTTCGATGAGCAGTTCTTC
TRBV4-3	-	many	TRBJ2-1	CASSQEVGQNEQFF	TGCGCCAGCAGCCAAGAAGTAGGACAGAATGAGCAGTTCTTC
TRBV19	-	-	TRBJ2-5	CASSISASALQETQYF	TGTGCCAGTAGTATCTCCGCTAGCGCCCTACAAGAGACCCAGTACTTC
TRBV12-3/TRBV12-4	-	many	TRBJ2-1	CASTPDSYNEQFF	TGTGCCAGCACTCCGGACAGCTACAATGAGCAGTTCTTC
TRBV4-2	-	-	TRBJ2-1	CASSQGVWETGRNNEQFF	TGTGCCAGCAGCCAAGGGGTATGGGAGACAGGGAGGAACAATGAGCAGTTCTTC
TRBV9	-	few	TRBJ2-2	CASSRSGKNTGELFF	TGTGCCAGCAGCCGTAGCGGAAAGAACACCGGGGAGCTGTTTTTT
TRBV28	TRBD1	many	TRBJ1-2	CASSWTGSNYGYTF	TGTGCCAGCAGTTGGACAGGTTCGAACTATGGCTACACCTTC
TRBV28	TRBD1	few	TRBJ1-5	CAIRQGQNQPQHF	TGTGCCATCAGACAGGGACAAAATCAGCCCCAGCATTTT
TRBV5-1	TRBD2	-	TRBJ2-5	CASSFGTSTSRETQYF	TGCGCCAGCAGCTTCGGGACTAGCACCAGCCGGGAGACCCAGTACTTC
TRBV6-1	-	-	TRBJ2-1	CATKRGGGPYNEQFF	TGTGCCACCAAAAGAGGGGGAGGCCCTTACAATGAGCAGTTCTTC